Here is one TCR beta chain with its context. These data come from a study of OX40 agonist ivuxolimab in advanced cancers. Study-level information: Ivuxolimab was administered intravenously to patients at 0.01 to 10 mg/kg every 2 weeks.

TCRdb's copy holds only in-frame clones and misses some; the assay was immunoSEQ multiplex PCR. The data contain approximately 64,000 clones, over 80% of them singletons. The CDR3 consists of 15 residues. Trimming cost V 3 bases and J 2 bases, with 11 bases left between them. CDR1 is KGHSH, CDR2 LQKENI, per germline. If patients had autoimmune disease history or systemic immunosuppression, they were excluded. On cycle 4 day 1 and cycle 7 day 1, as well as at baseline, blood was sampled. Sequences were derived from CD4+ or CD8+ T cells sorted from blood, sampled in a trial of the OX40 agonist ivuxolimab. The chain links TRBV18 to TRBJ2-4; D is perhaps TRBD1 (6 bases). The receptor was isolated from an adult with an advanced solid tumor such as melanoma, head and neck, liver or kidney cancer. CDR3 protein: CASSPTGHPKNIQYF. CDR3 bases: TGTGCCAGCTCACCGACGGGACATCCCAAAAACATTCAGTACTTC.